The clone carrying this T cell receptor (beta chain) was detected only once. The antigen is not known. The data originate from a study of T cell responses to AZD1222 COVID-19 vaccine. Study observations and caveats: It was only a handful of AZD1222 recipients who were seropositive at baseline. Compared with day 0, the breadth and depth of the Spike-specific TCR repertoire rose significantly after two doses of AZD1222. Clonal diversity may have been underestimated in mostly white British donors.

The table came from immunoSEQ multiplex PCR; TCRdb's copy has only in-frame clones and leaves some out. Of about 160,000 clones in the sample, 70% to 90% were seen once. This receptor was obtained from an adult who received the AZD1222 COVID-19 vaccine. The specimen comprised peripheral blood, sampled 28 days after the second AZD1222 dose.

CDR3 residues: CASSVGHQETQYF. The CDR3 DNA sequence: TGTGCCAGCAGCGTGGGACATCAAGAGACCCAGTACTTC. The chain employs TRBV13 and TRBJ2-5, with TRBD1 as a possible D gene (6 bases). This CDR3 has 13 amino acids. V shed 5 bases and J shed 2 bases, with 9 bases lying between them. CDR1 and CDR2 (germline): PRHDT, FYEKMQ (reference sequence).